This entry lists 2 T cell receptor beta chains sequenced from one sample in a study of PD-L1 blockade in urothelial cancer. Profiling relied on immunoSEQ multiplex PCR, and the TCRdb table lists in-frame clones only, not all of them. In the table there are 60,000 or so clones, about 85% of which are singletons. Time point here: pretreatment peripheral blood. The specimen was PBMCs, collected around atezolizumab (anti-PD-L1) treatment. The receptor source for this set is a man in his 70s with urothelial cancer.

The rearrangement links TRBV19 to TRBJ1-1; 8 bases map to TRBD1. Germline lookup yields CDR1 LNHDA and CDR2 SQIVND (reference sequence). V shed 5 bases and J 0 bases; nucleotides not matched to a gene: 11. The CDR3 is 17 residues long. CDR3 sequence: CASSPKGQVSMNTEAFF. CDR3 nucleotide sequence: TGTGCCAGTAGTCCAAAGGGACAGGTGTCTATGAACACTGAAGCTTTCTTT.

V gene TRBV5-6 combines with J gene TRBJ2-2; D remains ambiguous. Trimming removed 0 bases at V and 5 bases at J, with 14 bases between. The germline CDR1 and CDR2 sequences are SGHDT and YYEEEE. This CDR3 has 16 residues. The CDR3 loop is CASSLAWSPRTGELFF. The CDR3 coding sequence is TGTGCCAGCAGCTTGGCCTGGTCCCCTAGGACCGGGGAGCTGTTTTTT.